This passage covers 7 T cell receptor beta chains from one sample sequenced in a study of blood T cell repertoires in COVID-19. TCRdb's copy holds only in-frame clones and misses some; the assay was immunoSEQ multiplex PCR. The data contain 250,000 to 350,000 clones, more than 80% of them singletons. The sequenced sample was peripheral blood. The receptors come from a woman aged 25 to 39 with active or convalescent COVID-19.

The chain has TRBV3-1 (or the pseudogene TRBV3-2) and TRBJ1-4; tentatively, D is TRBD1 (5 bases). From germline, CDR1 is LGHDT and CDR2 YNNKEL (reference sequence). The CDR3 has 15 amino acids. Deletions cut 3 bases from V and 9 bases from J, with 17 bases between. CDR3 bases: TGTGCCAGCAGCCACGCGGGGACCCTCCAGAAAAAACTGTTTTTT. Its protein product is CASSHAGTLQKKLFF.

V gene TRBV5-1 combines with J gene TRBJ1-4, with D maybe TRBD1 (5 bases). CDR1 is SGHRS and CDR2 is YFSETQ in the germline V gene. Trimming took 5 bases from V and 3 from J, leaving 14 bases between them. The length of the CDR3 is 15 residues. CDR3 DNA sequence: TGCGCCAGCAGTGTCCAGGGTGTGGCTAATGAAAAACTGTTTTTT. Amino acid sequence: CASSVQGVANEKLFF.

This clone was observed once. CDR3 bases: TGTGCCACCAGCAGAGACGTAAAACAGGGAAGGTATCAGCCCCAGCATTTT. Encoded protein: CATSRDVKQGRYQPQHF. The chain is built from TRBV15 and TRBJ1-5, with D perhaps matching TRBD1 (6 bases). CDR3 length equals 17 residues. Germline V gene lookup returns CDR1 LNHNV and CDR2 YYDKDF (reference sequence). V lost 0 bases and J lost 5, with 17 bases in between.

J is TRBJ1-1 and V is TRBV4-3; unclear D gene. The CDR3 spans 13 residues. Germline values: CDR1 LGHNA, CDR2 YSLEER. The V gene lost 0 bases and the J gene lost 3 bases, with 5 bases spanning the gap. In DNA, the CDR3 is TGCGCCAGCAGCCAAGAACAGTACACTGAAGCTTTCTTT. As protein: CASSQEQYTEAFF.

J is TRBJ2-2 and V is TRBV6-5; D might be TRBD1 (6 bases). CDR1 and CDR2 (germline): MNHEY, SVGAGI. The length of the CDR3 is 13 residues. V was pared by 6 bases and J by 5 bases, with 10 bases between. The CDR3 protein is CASSPRGTGELFF. The CDR3, as DNA: TGTGCCAGCAGCCCGAGGGGGACCGGGGAGCTGTTTTTT.

CDR3 residues: CASGFAGNGNTIYF. CDR3 DNA: TGTGCTAGTGGTTTTGCAGGGAATGGAAACACCATATATTTT. The chain combines TRBV12-5 with TRBJ1-3; a possible D gene is TRBD1 (5 bases). Per germline, CDR1 LGHNT and CDR2 FRNRAP. V dropped 3 bases and J dropped 3 bases, with 9 bases sitting between them. The CDR3 totals 14 residues.

The rearrangement uses TRBV5-1 and TRBJ1-2, with D perhaps TRBD1 (5 bases). The length of the CDR3 is 15 residues. Germline lookup yields CDR1 SGHRS and CDR2 YFSETQ. The V gene lost 4 bases and the J gene lost 8 bases, with 21 bases spanning the gap. The CDR3 region is CASSPLSGGAQGYTF. The CDR3 nucleotides read TGCGCCAGCAGCCCCCTCTCGGGAGGGGCCCAGGGCTACACCTTC.